This T cell receptor (beta chain) was captured by sequencing in a study of cytomegalovirus exposure and HLA in healthy donors. Points from the study as a whole: A missense variant in DCLRE1C was later tied to TCR beta V- and J-gene trimming. The likely explanation for a cluster of highly shared sequence variants was sequencing artifact. Researchers reported that a few CMV-associated chains were confirmed in vitro as CMV antigen-specific.

In the PCR, 60 Vbeta and 13 Jbeta primers were used. Assay: immunoSEQ multiplex PCR; the TCRdb copy retains only in-frame clones and omits some. The sample has under 95,000 clones, under 85% seen once; the top ten hold roughly 1.9%. This CDR3 spans 17 amino acids. The V and J ends lost 4 bases and 7 bases respectively, with 22 bases between them. CDR1 is SEHNR, CDR2 FQNEAQ, per germline (reference sequence). Notes on this clone: Its cognate antigen is unknown.

This sequence originates from a boy aged 5 to 17 in good health and CMV-seronegative. Source material: PBMCs. This chain connects TRBV7-9 to TRBJ1-4, with D possibly being TRBD1 (5 bases). The CDR3 DNA reads TGTGCCAGCAGCTCTTCCCGGGAGCGCGAAACAGGTGAAAAACTGTTTTTT. It is translated as CASSSSRERETGEKLFF.